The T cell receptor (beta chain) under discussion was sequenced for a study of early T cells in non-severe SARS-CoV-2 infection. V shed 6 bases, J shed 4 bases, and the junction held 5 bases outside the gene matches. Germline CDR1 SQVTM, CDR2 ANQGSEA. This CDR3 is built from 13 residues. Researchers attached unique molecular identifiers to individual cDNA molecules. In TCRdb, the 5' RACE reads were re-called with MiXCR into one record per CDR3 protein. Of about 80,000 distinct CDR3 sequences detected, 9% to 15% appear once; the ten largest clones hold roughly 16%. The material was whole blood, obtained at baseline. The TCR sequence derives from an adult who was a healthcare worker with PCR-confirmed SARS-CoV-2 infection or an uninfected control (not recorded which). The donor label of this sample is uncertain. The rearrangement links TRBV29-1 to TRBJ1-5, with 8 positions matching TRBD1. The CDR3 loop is CSVDTGGNQPQHF. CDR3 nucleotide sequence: TGCAGCGTGGACACAGGGGGGAATCAGCCCCAGCATTTT.